This T cell receptor beta chain is from a study of T-cell reconstitution after alpha-beta-depleted transplantation in children. Unique molecular identifiers were used to barcode this TCRbeta library. TCRdb re-called the PCR reads through MiXCR, storing one row per CDR3 protein. The profile shows fewer than 750,000 distinct CDR3 sequences, 27% of them singletons. The CDR3 has 13 residues. V dropped 2 bases and J dropped 8 bases, with 12 bases sitting between them. The V gene's germline CDR1 is DFQATT and CDR2 SNEGSKA (reference sequence). The source is a boy in the first two years of life with Wiskott-Aldrich syndrome, due to receive a stem cell transplant. The chain links TRBV20-1 to TRBJ2-2; tentatively, D is TRBD1 (6 bases). Source: PBMCs, taken before TCRalphabeta/CD19-depleted stem cell transplant. CDR3 sequence (DNA): TGCAGTGCTAGACAGGGGTTCGGGGGGGAGCTGTTTTTT. It encodes CSARQGFGGELFF.